The 28 T cell receptor beta chains reported below all come from one sample, sequenced in a study of PD-L1 blockade in urothelial cancer. Profiling relied on immunoSEQ multiplex PCR, and the TCRdb table lists in-frame clones only, not all of them. The sample lists some 76,000 clones; 85% to 90% were seen once. The starting material was PBMCs, obtained around atezolizumab (anti-PD-L1) treatment. These receptors originate from a man aged 60 to 75 with urothelial cancer.

This chain links TRBV7-9 with TRBJ2-3; D gene unclear. In germline, CDR1 is SEHNR, CDR2 FQNEAQ (reference sequence). Trimming stripped 6 bases from V and 6 bases from J, with 7 bases between. The CDR3 runs 11 residues. CDR3 sequence: CASSVEDTQYF. DNA of the CDR3: TGTGCCAGCAGTGTCGAGGATACGCAGTATTTT.

The rearrangement links TRBV7-3 to TRBJ2-1; 10 nucleotides agree with TRBD1. This CDR3 spans 14 amino acids. V shed 5 bases, J shed 6 bases, and the junction held 4 bases outside the gene matches. Germline V gene lookup returns CDR1 SGHTA and CDR2 FQGTGA. The CDR3 protein is CASSLGQGVNEQFF. The CDR3 DNA reads as TGTGCCAGCAGCCTTGGACAGGGGGTCAATGAGCAGTTCTTC. Complete variable domain (other parts from reference TRBV7-3 and TRBJ2-1): GAGVSQTPSNKVTEKGKYVELRCDPISGHTALYWYRQSLGQGPEFLIYFQGTGAADDSGLPNDRFFAVRPEGSVSTLKIQRTERGDSAVYLCASSLGQGVNEQFFGPGTRLTVL.

The rearrangement uses TRBV25-1 and TRBJ2-2; D is undetermined. The V gene's germline CDR1 is MGHDK and CDR2 SYGVNS. Trimming removed 3 bases at V and 0 bases at J, with 8 bases between. The CDR3 sequence is 15 residues long. As DNA, the CDR3 is TGTGCCAGCAGTGATTCCCACTCGAACACCGGGGAGCTGTTTTTT. Translated, it gives CASSDSHSNTGELFF.

V gene TRBV2 combines with J gene TRBJ2-2; D not resolved. Trimming removed 7 bases at V and 1 base at J, with 7 bases between. This CDR3 has 13 residues. In germline, CDR1 is SNHLY, CDR2 FYNNEI. The CDR3 sequence: CASMRGNTGELFF. The CDR3 region has the DNA TGTGCCAGCATGCGTGGGAACACCGGGGAGCTGTTTTTT.

J is TRBJ1-2 and V is TRBV19, with 8 bases lining up with TRBD1. Germline V gene data show CDR1 as LNHDA and CDR2 as SQIVND (reference sequence). V trimming: 4 bases; J trimming: 8 bases; junction bases outside the gene matches: 6. CDR3 length: 13 residues. The CDR3 spells CASSKRQGTGYTF. The CDR3 coding sequence is TGTGCCAGTAGTAAAAGACAGGGGACGGGCTACACCTTC.

This chain joins TRBV10-3 and TRBJ2-7, with 9 bases aligning to TRBD2. Germline-derived CDR1 and CDR2 are ENHRY and SYGVKD. The CDR3 spans 17 residues. After removal of 0 bases from V and 6 bases from J, the junction contained 12 bases not matched to a gene. CDR3 coding DNA: TGTGCCATCAGTGAGTCCCCCGCCGGGACTAGCCTCCGCGAGCAGTACTTC. It is translated as CAISESPAGTSLREQYF.

The J gene is TRBJ1-2, the V gene TRBV30; 10 bases fit TRBD1. The trim removed 5 bases at V and 9 bases at J, leaving 12 bases unmatched. Germline values: CDR1 GTSNPN, CDR2 SVGIG (reference sequence). The CDR3 consists of 14 residues. CDR3 DNA sequence: TGTGCCTGGTCCCGGGACAGGGGCCAGAGGAGCTACACCTTC. Its translation is CAWSRDRGQRSYTF.

The chain recombines TRBV5-1 with TRBJ1-1, with D hard to call. Germline CDR1 and CDR2: SGHRS and YFSETQ. The V end was cut by 1 base, the J end by 1 base, with 8 bases between. CDR3 size: 14 residues. The CDR3 reads CASSLNVRNTEAFF. CDR3 in DNA: TGCGCCAGCAGCTTGAATGTGAGGAACACTGAAGCTTTCTTT.

This clone has a single count. This rearrangement joins TRBV28 to TRBJ2-2; perhaps TRBD2 as D (6 bases). Germline V gene data show CDR1 as MDHEN and CDR2 as SYDVKM. Trimming cost V 9 bases and J 0 bases, with 11 bases left between them. The CDR3 runs to 14 residues. Written as DNA, the CDR3 is TGTGCCAGACCGGGACTTTCGAACACCGGGGAGCTGTTTTTT. Amino acid sequence: CARPGLSNTGELFF. The whole variable domain, filled in from reference TRBV28 and TRBJ2-2, reads DVKVTQSSRYLVKRTGEKVFLECVQDMDHENMFWYRQDPGLGLRLIYFSYDVKMKEKGDIPEGYSVSREKKERFSLILESASTNQTSMYLCARPGLSNTGELFFGEGSRLTVL.

The chain recombines TRBV28 with TRBJ1-4; tentative D call: TRBD1 (6 bases). Looked up from germline, CDR1 is MDHEN and CDR2 is SYDVKM. CDR3 size: 15 residues. V was pared by 3 bases and J by 4 bases, with 12 bases between. Here the CDR3 reads CASSFGGQSNEKLFF. CDR3 sequence (DNA): TGTGCCAGCAGTTTCGGAGGACAGAGTAATGAAAAACTGTTTTTT.

This chain links TRBV6-4 with TRBJ2-1; TRBD1 agrees at 10 bases. The trim removed 5 bases at V and 6 bases at J, leaving 7 bases unmatched. The CDR3 extends over 15 amino acids. Germline CDR1 MRHNA, CDR2 SNTAGT. Here the CDR3 reads CASSSPDRGANEQFF. The DNA for the CDR3 is TGTGCCAGCAGTTCCCCGGACAGGGGGGCCAATGAGCAGTTCTTC.

This sequence joins TRBV10-3 and TRBJ2-5; 13 nucleotides match TRBD2. The CDR3 runs 17 residues. Germline-derived CDR1 and CDR2 are ENHRY and SYGVKD. V lost 0 bases, J lost 5 bases, and 6 bases stayed unmatched. The CDR3 DNA reads TGTGCCATCAGTGAGTCTACTAGCGGGAGGGCCGGTGAGACCCAGTACTTC. It specifies CAISESTSGRAGETQYF.

The chain is built from TRBV12-2 and TRBJ2-7; the table's D call, TRBD1, has no DNA check behind it. TRBV12-2 is an annotated pseudogene. The CDR3 runs 15 residues. In nucleotides, the CDR3 is TGTGCAAGTCGCAGGGGACAGGGGGCTTCCTACGAGCAGTACTTC. Protein product: CASRRGQGASYEQYF.

In its sample, this clone was seen a few times. This chain connects TRBV19 to TRBJ1-1, with 11 nucleotides matching TRBD1. Germline assignment: CDR1 LNHDA and CDR2 SQIVND (reference sequence). V trimming: 5 bases; J trimming: 4 bases; junction bases outside the gene matches: 9. This CDR3 comprises 16 residues. The CDR3 protein is CASSLGTGGMATEAFF. The CDR3, as DNA: TGTGCCAGTAGTCTGGGGACAGGGGGGATGGCCACTGAAGCTTTCTTT.

The table lists this clone with a few counts. The chain has TRBV2 and TRBJ1-2; 7 nucleotides line up with TRBD1. The germline gives CDR1 SNHLY, CDR2 FYNNEI. V shed 6 bases, J shed 3 bases, and the junction held 7 bases outside the gene matches. The CDR3 has 14 amino acids. This CDR3 reads CASRPPDRDYGYTF. The CDR3 DNA reads TGTGCCAGCAGGCCACCCGACAGGGACTATGGCTACACCTTC. Looking up the rest from reference TRBV2 and TRBJ1-2 gives the full variable domain: EPEVTQTPSHQVTQMGQEVILRCVPISNHLYFYWYRQILGQKVEFLVSFYNNEISEKSEIFDDQFSVERPDGSNFTLKIRSTKLEDSAMYFCASRPPDRDYGYTFGSGTRLTVV.

The rearrangement joins TRBV10-3 to TRBJ2-3; the match to TRBD1 covers 10 bases. With 6 bases clipped from V and 5 bases from J, the junction kept 8 bases outside the gene matches. The CDR3 runs to 15 residues. CDR1 is ENHRY and CDR2 is SYGVKD in the germline V gene. The CDR3 loop is CAISTGTGVIDTQYF. The CDR3 region has the DNA TGTGCCATCAGCACCGGGACAGGGGTGATAGATACGCAGTATTTT.

The chain uses TRBV6-5 and TRBJ2-5, with 10 bases identical to TRBD2. Germline CDR1 reads MNHEY; CDR2 reads SVGAGI. The V segment lost 4 bases and the J segment 3 bases; nucleotides outside the gene matches: 8. CDR3 length: 16 residues. The chain's CDR3 is CASSSPRTSGKETQYF. For the CDR3, the DNA is TGTGCCAGCAGTTCTCCCAGGACTAGCGGTAAAGAGACCCAGTACTTC.

This chain uses TRBV13 with TRBJ2-3; the match to TRBD1 covers 10 bases. J was trimmed by 1 base and V by 6 bases; bases with no gene match: 7. The CDR3 spans 16 residues. Germline-derived CDR1 and CDR2 are PRHDT and FYEKMQ (reference sequence). Here the CDR3 DNA reads TGTGCCAGCAGGGCGACAGGGGGCGGCGGCACAGATACGCAGTATTTT. Amino acids: CASRATGGGGTDTQYF.

The V and J genes are TRBV7-9 and TRBJ1-1; D is unclear. V shed 5 bases and J shed 11 bases, with 12 bases lying between them. The CDR3 length is 11 residues. The V gene's germline CDR1 is SEHNR and CDR2 FQNEAQ (reference sequence). The DNA for the CDR3 is TGTGCCAGCAGCCCGAGAGGGAGTGCTTTCTTT. It encodes CASSPRGSAFF.

V usage is TRBV29-1 and J usage is TRBJ2-5; the match to TRBD1 covers 9 bases. The germline CDR1 and CDR2 sequences are SQVTM and ANQGSEA. Unmatched junction bases numbered 8, after V lost 7 bases and J lost 5 bases. This CDR3 spans 13 amino acids. In DNA form, the CDR3 reads TGCAGCGGACAACAGGGGGCAAGGGAGACCCAGTACTTC. This gives the protein CSGQQGARETQYF.

The sample holds one count of this clone. The rearrangement uses TRBV13 and TRBJ2-3, with TRBD2 identical over 10 bases. CDR1 and CDR2 (germline): PRHDT, FYEKMQ (reference sequence). This CDR3 has 18 residues. The V segment lost 2 bases and the J segment 4 bases; nucleotides outside the gene matches: 12. The CDR3: CASSLTAEREGGPDTQYF. The CDR3 DNA follows: TGTGCCAGCAGCTTAACGGCGGAGCGGGAGGGAGGGCCAGATACGCAGTATTTT.

This clone was observed a handful of times. The CDR3 coding sequence is TGTGCCAGCAGCCCCGGACAGGGGGCAGGGTATGGCTACACCTTC. Protein: CASSPGQGAGYGYTF. The V call is TRBV11-2, the J call TRBJ1-2; 11 nucleotides match TRBD1. V lost 5 bases to trimming and J lost 5 bases; unmatched junction nucleotides: 7. The V gene's germline CDR1 is SGHAT and CDR2 FQNNGV. This CDR3 is built from 15 residues.

The J gene is TRBJ1-1, the V gene TRBV19, with D maybe TRBD1 (6 bases). The CDR3 has 16 amino acids. Trimming left V 3 bases short and J 1 base short, with 15 bases between. Germline V gene data show CDR1 as LNHDA and CDR2 as SQIVND (reference sequence). The CDR3 loop reads CASSMAGDPSNTEAFF. For the CDR3, the DNA is TGTGCCAGTAGTATGGCAGGGGACCCTTCGAACACTGAAGCTTTCTTT.

V and J are TRBV19 and TRBJ1-3; TRBD1 might be the D (5 bases). Trimming stripped 6 bases from V and 8 bases from J, with 11 bases between. Germline V gene lookup returns CDR1 LNHDA and CDR2 SQIVND (reference sequence). CDR3 size: 12 residues. CDR3: CASSDTGYTIYF. The CDR3 coding sequence is TGTGCCAGTAGCGACACAGGTTACACCATATATTTT. Full variable domain (missing parts from reference TRBV19 and TRBJ1-3): DGGITQSPKYLFRKEGQNVTLSCEQNLNHDAMYWYRQDPGQGLRLIYYSQIVNDFQKGDIAEGYSVSREKKESFPLTVTSAQKNPTAFYLCASSDTGYTIYFGEGSWLTVV.

This sequence joins TRBV10-3 and TRBJ2-3; 8 bases agree with TRBD2. The V segment lost 4 bases and the J segment 6 bases; nucleotides outside the gene matches: 9. Germline assignment: CDR1 ENHRY and CDR2 SYGVKD. The length of the CDR3 is 15 residues. CDR3 loop: CAISGLAGTADTQYF. The CDR3, as DNA: TGTGCCATCAGTGGGTTAGCGGGAACGGCGGATACGCAGTATTTT.

This chain links TRBV4-3 with TRBJ2-2; D possibly corresponds to TRBD1 (6 bases). Per germline, CDR1 LGHNA and CDR2 YSLEER. The CDR3 is 14 residues long. V shed 0 bases and J shed 8 bases, with 10 bases lying between them. The CDR3 nucleotides read TGCGCCAGCAGCCAAGAAAAGGGGACAGGGGAGCTGTTTTTT. It codes for CASSQEKGTGELFF.

The chain couples TRBV2 to TRBJ1-5, with D possibly matching TRBD1 (6 bases). The germline V gene has CDR1 SNHLY and CDR2 FYNNEI. V was cut by 7 bases and J by 2 bases, with 12 bases left in between. CDR3 length equals 14 residues. The CDR3 DNA follows: TGTGCCAGCATCAGGGGTCCGGGCAATCAGCCCCAGCATTTT. It is translated as CASIRGPGNQPQHF.

This chain connects TRBV19 to TRBJ2-7, with a possible D match to TRBD1 (5 bases). V shed 3 bases and J shed 3 bases, with 12 bases lying between them. The CDR3 contains 14 residues. CDR1 LNHDA and CDR2 SQIVND come from the germline V gene (reference sequence). The CDR3 is CASSMLGVGYEQYF. CDR3 nucleotide sequence: TGTGCCAGTAGTATGTTAGGGGTTGGCTACGAGCAGTACTTC.